The rows below give T cell receptor beta chains drawn from one sample of a study of T cells in Graves' hyperthyroidism and ophthalmopathy. TCRdb fed the multiplex PCR reads into MiXCR, producing one record per CDR3 protein. The sample yields around 360,000 distinct CDR3 sequences, about 16% seen once. Sequencing was carried out using blood. Receptors originate from an older woman with Graves' ophthalmopathy. Both conserved end residues are part of each CDR3. The D gene is left open where the match is weak. The size field is filled for only some rows; it gives once, few, many or a size class.

d_call: TRBD1; clone_size: many; v_call: TRBV11-2; j_call: TRBJ2-7; cdr3_nt: TGTGCCAGCAGCTTCCTACACTCGACAGGGTTCACCTACGAGCAGTACTTC; cdr3_aa: CASSFLHSTGFTYEQYF
d_call: TRBD2; clone_size: .; v_call: TRBV25-1; j_call: TRBJ2-1; cdr3_nt: TGTGCCAGCAGTGAATTTCAGGGCGCGGGAGGGCCTTCCTACAATGAGCAGTTCTTC; cdr3_aa: CASSEFQGAGGPSYNEQFF
d_call: .; clone_size: .; v_call: TRBV9; j_call: TRBJ2-1; cdr3_nt: TGTGCCAGCAGCCCCCCCGCCGGAGGGGGTGAGCAGTTCTTC; cdr3_aa: CASSPPAGGGEQFF
d_call: TRBD2; clone_size: few; v_call: TRBV9; j_call: TRBJ2-3; cdr3_nt: TGTGCCAGCAGCGTAGCTACGACGCGGGGGACAGATACGCAGTATTTT; cdr3_aa: CASSVATTRGTDTQYF
d_call: .; clone_size: many; v_call: TRBV7-3; j_call: TRBJ2-5; cdr3_nt: TGTGCCAGCAGCCCGTCAGCTCAAGAGACCCAGTACTTC; cdr3_aa: CASSPSAQETQYF
d_call: TRBD2; clone_size: few; v_call: TRBV5-1; j_call: TRBJ2-3; cdr3_nt: TGCGCCAGCAGCTTGGCCTCTAGCGGATATGGGACAGATACGCAGTATTTT; cdr3_aa: CASSLASSGYGTDTQYF
d_call: .; clone_size: many; v_call: TRBV20-1; j_call: TRBJ2-1; cdr3_nt: TGCAGTGCTACTCCCGGGACTCCCAATGAGCAGTTCTTC; cdr3_aa: CSATPGTPNEQFF
d_call: TRBD1; clone_size: many; v_call: TRBV7-6; j_call: TRBJ2-7; cdr3_nt: TGTGCCAGCAGCAAAAGGGGGACAGAAGCCCCCTACGAGCAGTACTTC; cdr3_aa: CASSKRGTEAPYEQYF
d_call: TRBD2; clone_size: .; v_call: TRBV19; j_call: TRBJ2-2; cdr3_nt: TGTGCCAGTAGTAGGGGGAGGGCGGACACCGGGGAGCTGTTTTTT; cdr3_aa: CASSRGRADTGELFF
d_call: .; clone_size: many; v_call: TRBV27; j_call: TRBJ2-1; cdr3_nt: TGTGCCAGCAGTTTAAACAGGTACAATGAGCAGTTCTTC; cdr3_aa: CASSLNRYNEQFF
d_call: .; clone_size: many; v_call: TRBV20-1; j_call: TRBJ2-1; cdr3_nt: TGCAGTGCCGGGGCCGCCTACAATGAGCAGTTCTTC; cdr3_aa: CSAGAAYNEQFF
d_call: .; clone_size: few; v_call: TRBV20-1; j_call: TRBJ1-2; cdr3_nt: TGCAGTGCTAGTGGGTGGGGCGCAGCAAACTATGGCTACACCTTC; cdr3_aa: CSASGWGAANYGYTF
d_call: TRBD1; clone_size: .; v_call: TRBV28; j_call: TRBJ1-5; cdr3_nt: TGTGCCACCTGGGACAGACCAACCAATCAGCCCCAGCATTTT; cdr3_aa: CATWDRPTNQPQHF
d_call: .; clone_size: many; v_call: TRBV9; j_call: TRBJ2-7; cdr3_nt: TGTGCCAGCAGCGCGGGACATCCCTACGAGCAGTACTTC; cdr3_aa: CASSAGHPYEQYF
d_call: .; clone_size: many; v_call: TRBV20-1; j_call: TRBJ2-3; cdr3_nt: TGCAGTGCTAGCCGGCGGGATGGCACAGATACGCAGTATTTT; cdr3_aa: CSASRRDGTDTQYF
d_call: TRBD2; clone_size: few; v_call: TRBV28; j_call: TRBJ2-2; cdr3_nt: TGTGCCAGCACCGTTGGGGGACTAGCGGGAGCCACCGGGGAGCTGTTTTTT; cdr3_aa: CASTVGGLAGATGELFF
d_call: .; clone_size: few; v_call: TRBV5-1; j_call: TRBJ2-2; cdr3_nt: TGCGCCAGCAGCCCCACACCGAACACCGGGGAGCTGTTTTTT; cdr3_aa: CASSPTPNTGELFF
d_call: .; clone_size: .; v_call: TRBV9; j_call: TRBJ2-5; cdr3_nt: TGTGCCAGCAGCGTAGCCGCGGGCCTCACCCAAAGGGAGACCCAGTACTTC; cdr3_aa: CASSVAAGLTQRETQYF
d_call: .; clone_size: .; v_call: TRBV12-3/TRBV12-4; j_call: TRBJ2-2; cdr3_nt: TGTGCCAGCAGTTTAGTAGGGAACGGGGAGCTGTTTTTT; cdr3_aa: CASSLVGNGELFF
d_call: .; clone_size: .; v_call: TRBV9; j_call: TRBJ2-7; cdr3_nt: TGTGCCAGCAGCGTAGGATTAGCGGAGACCGGGGACGAGCAGTACTTC; cdr3_aa: CASSVGLAETGDEQYF
d_call: TRBD2; clone_size: many; v_call: TRBV11-2; j_call: TRBJ2-1; cdr3_nt: TGTGCCAGCAGCTTAGCGTCGAATAGCGGGATATATGAGCAGTTCTTC; cdr3_aa: CASSLASNSGIYEQFF
d_call: TRBD2; clone_size: many; v_call: TRBV7-8; j_call: TRBJ2-1; cdr3_nt: TGTGCCAGCAGCTTAGAGACTAGCGGAAATTACAATGAGCAGTTCTTC; cdr3_aa: CASSLETSGNYNEQFF
d_call: .; clone_size: many; v_call: TRBV4-1; j_call: TRBJ2-1; cdr3_nt: TGCGCCAGCAGCCAAGATGGCGGGTACCACAATGAGCAGTTCTTC; cdr3_aa: CASSQDGGYHNEQFF
d_call: .; clone_size: few; v_call: TRBV30; j_call: TRBJ1-5; cdr3_nt: TGTGCCTGGAGCTCGTCCCCAAATCAGCCCCAGCATTTT; cdr3_aa: CAWSSSPNQPQHF
d_call: .; clone_size: many; v_call: TRBV5-1; j_call: TRBJ2-7; cdr3_nt: TGCGCCAGCAGCTTTGGAGGGGAAGGATACGAGCAGTACTTC; cdr3_aa: CASSFGGEGYEQYF
d_call: TRBD1; clone_size: many; v_call: TRBV20-1; j_call: TRBJ2-7; cdr3_nt: TGCAGTGCGGGATCCGGGACAGGGGTCCACGAGCAGTACTTC; cdr3_aa: CSAGSGTGVHEQYF
d_call: .; clone_size: many; v_call: TRBV18; j_call: TRBJ1-5; cdr3_nt: TGTGCCAGCTCACCGGATTATAGCAATCAGCCCCAGCATTTT; cdr3_aa: CASSPDYSNQPQHF
d_call: TRBD2; clone_size: .; v_call: TRBV2; j_call: TRBJ2-3; cdr3_nt: TGTGCCAGCAAAACTAGCGTAACAGATACGCAGTATTTT; cdr3_aa: CASKTSVTDTQYF
d_call: .; clone_size: .; v_call: TRBV7-9; j_call: TRBJ2-7; cdr3_nt: TGTGCCAGCAGCTTAGTCCCTCCCTACGAGCAGTACTTC; cdr3_aa: CASSLVPPYEQYF
d_call: TRBD1; clone_size: many; v_call: TRBV4-1; j_call: TRBJ2-7; cdr3_nt: TGCGCCAGCAGCCACCCCGGGACAGTCTACGAGCAGTACTTC; cdr3_aa: CASSHPGTVYEQYF
d_call: TRBD2; clone_size: many; v_call: TRBV6-1; j_call: TRBJ2-1; cdr3_nt: TGTGCCAGCAGTGAACAGCCCCAGCGGGAGGCTAATGAGCAGTTCTTC; cdr3_aa: CASSEQPQREANEQFF
d_call: TRBD2; clone_size: many; v_call: TRBV5-1; j_call: TRBJ2-7; cdr3_nt: TGCGCCAGCAGCTTAAGACTAGCAAGCGAGCAGTACTTC; cdr3_aa: CASSLRLASEQYF
d_call: .; clone_size: .; v_call: TRBV12-3/TRBV12-4; j_call: TRBJ2-1; cdr3_nt: TGTGCCAGCAGTTTTCTGGCCGATGAGCAGTTCTTC; cdr3_aa: CASSFLADEQFF
d_call: .; clone_size: many; v_call: TRBV2; j_call: TRBJ2-7; cdr3_nt: TGTGCCAGCAGTCCGGCACGGATGCGGGAGCAGTACTTC; cdr3_aa: CASSPARMREQYF
d_call: TRBD1; clone_size: many; v_call: TRBV3-1; j_call: TRBJ1-2; cdr3_nt: TGTGCCAGCAGCCAAGAGGACAGGGGCGGCTACACCTTC; cdr3_aa: CASSQEDRGGYTF
d_call: .; clone_size: many; v_call: TRBV12-3/TRBV12-4; j_call: TRBJ2-7; cdr3_nt: TGTGCCAGCAGTCCGGGGTTCGAGCAGTACTTC; cdr3_aa: CASSPGFEQYF
d_call: TRBD2; clone_size: .; v_call: TRBV12-3/TRBV12-4; j_call: TRBJ2-5; cdr3_nt: TGTGCCAGCAGAGCCGGGACTAGCGGGAGAGGGTCAGGGGAGACCCAGTACTTC; cdr3_aa: CASRAGTSGRGSGETQYF
d_call: .; clone_size: many; v_call: TRBV11-1; j_call: TRBJ1-3; cdr3_nt: TGTGCCAGCAGCATCAGGAGCTCTGGAAACACCATATATTTT; cdr3_aa: CASSIRSSGNTIYF
d_call: TRBD2; clone_size: many; v_call: TRBV10-3; j_call: TRBJ2-3; cdr3_nt: TGTGCCATCAGGGCTAGCGGGAGACTCACAGATACGCAGTATTTT; cdr3_aa: CAIRASGRLTDTQYF
d_call: .; clone_size: few; v_call: TRBV20-1; j_call: TRBJ2-2; cdr3_nt: TGCAGTGCTAGAGATATCAGGGGAAACACCGGGGAGCTGTTTTTT; cdr3_aa: CSARDIRGNTGELFF
d_call: .; clone_size: few; v_call: TRBV28; j_call: TRBJ2-1; cdr3_nt: TGTGCCAGCTCCCTCCCGGGTCCCCCCCTGAATGAGCAGTTCTTC; cdr3_aa: CASSLPGPPLNEQFF
d_call: TRBD1; clone_size: many; v_call: TRBV6-1; j_call: TRBJ1-1; cdr3_nt: TGTGCCAGCAGTTATAACAGGGGTGGCACTGAAGCTTTCTTT; cdr3_aa: CASSYNRGGTEAFF
d_call: TRBD2; clone_size: many; v_call: TRBV6-2/TRBV6-3; j_call: TRBJ2-3; cdr3_nt: TGTGCCAGCAGTTACTCGGAGACTAGCGGGAGCACAGATACGCAGTATTTT; cdr3_aa: CASSYSETSGSTDTQYF
d_call: TRBD2; clone_size: many; v_call: TRBV12-3/TRBV12-4; j_call: TRBJ2-7; cdr3_nt: TGTGCCAGCAGCTCGGCGACTAGCGGGAGTTCCTACGAGCAGTACTTC; cdr3_aa: CASSSATSGSSYEQYF
d_call: TRBD1; clone_size: many; v_call: TRBV7-8; j_call: TRBJ2-2; cdr3_nt: TGTGCCAGCAGCTTAGGGCGGACAGGGATCACCGGGGAGCTGTTTTTT; cdr3_aa: CASSLGRTGITGELFF
d_call: .; clone_size: few; v_call: TRBV7-2; j_call: TRBJ2-7; cdr3_nt: TGTGCCAGCGTGCCGGGGGTTGGTAGCGGCTACGAGCAGTACTTC; cdr3_aa: CASVPGVGSGYEQYF
d_call: TRBD1; clone_size: many; v_call: TRBV20-1; j_call: TRBJ2-7; cdr3_nt: TGCAGTGCTAGCCGATCCACCGGGACAGGGAACGACGAGCAGTACTTC; cdr3_aa: CSASRSTGTGNDEQYF
d_call: .; clone_size: few; v_call: TRBV2; j_call: TRBJ1-1; cdr3_nt: TGTGCCAGCAGCCCCGAGAGGGCCCGGGAAGCTTTCTTT; cdr3_aa: CASSPERAREAFF
d_call: TRBD1; clone_size: many; v_call: TRBV29-1; j_call: TRBJ2-3; cdr3_nt: TGCAGCGGATCTAGAACAGGGGGAAGCACAGATACGCAGTATTTT; cdr3_aa: CSGSRTGGSTDTQYF
d_call: .; clone_size: many; v_call: TRBV27; j_call: TRBJ1-5; cdr3_nt: TGTGCCAGCAGTTTCGGGGCCTATCAGCCCCAGCATTTT; cdr3_aa: CASSFGAYQPQHF